One sample yielded the 25 T cell receptor beta chains listed below, sequenced in a study of CD8+CD57+ T cells in acquired aplastic anemia. Both TCR beta VDJ combination and CDR3 sequence profiling were carried out. Genomic DNA was the template for this profiling. TCRdb called the reads again in MiXCR, with one record for every CDR3 protein. The profile shows roughly 170,000 distinct CDR3 sequences, under 75% of them singletons. What was sequenced was sorted CD4+, CD8+, or CD8+CD57+ T cells (not recorded which) from PBMCs. The receptors here all came from a human donor in good health.

This clonotype was seen many times. This chain links TRBV9 with TRBJ2-3, with 9 bases identical to TRBD1. Germline CDR1 and CDR2: SGDLS and YYNGEE. This CDR3 contains 16 residues. Trimming at V came to 0 bases and at J to 5 bases, leaving 7 bases not matched to a gene. CDR3 sequence: CASSVAQQGAGDTQYF. In DNA, the CDR3 is TGTGCCAGCAGCGTAGCCCAACAGGGGGCGGGAGATACGCAGTATTTT.

The chain carries TRBV20-1 and TRBJ1-1; TRBD1 might be the D (6 bases). The CDR3 sequence is 12 residues long. Germline V gene data show CDR1 as DFQATT and CDR2 as SNEGSKA (reference sequence). The V and J ends lost 3 bases and 6 bases respectively, with 11 bases between them. DNA for the CDR3: TGCAGTGCTAGGCTCACAGGGTCTGAAGCTTTCTTT. Its translation is CSARLTGSEAFF.

The rearrangement joins TRBV7-2 to TRBJ1-2; the D is unclear. The germline V gene encodes CDR1 SGHTA and CDR2 FQGNSA. The CDR3 consists of 14 residues. Trimming took off 6 bases at V and 6 bases at J, with 17 bases between the two ends. CDR3 in DNA: TGTGCCAGCAGTTTCCGAAGGTCCAGCCATGGCTACACCTTC. It codes for CASSFRRSSHGYTF.

J is TRBJ2-1 and V is TRBV6-1; TRBD2 aligns across 8 bases. The CDR3 covers 15 residues. V lost 6 bases and J lost 6; bases outside the gene matches: 10. Germline CDR1 is MNHNS and CDR2 is SASEGT. The CDR3 DNA reads as TGTGCCAGCAGCCCTCTAGCGGGCCCCTCCAATGAGCAGTTCTTC. Its translation is CASSPLAGPSNEQFF.

This sequence joins TRBV10-1 and TRBJ2-2; D call uncertain. V was shortened by 3 bases and J by 5 bases, with 4 bases between the two germline ends. Germline V CDR1 and CDR2: WNHNN, SYGVQD (reference sequence). This CDR3 is 12 amino acids long. The CDR3 protein is CASSDFTGELFF. The CDR3 DNA reads TGCGCCAGCAGTGACTTTACCGGGGAGCTGTTTTTT.

The chain carries TRBV7-2 and TRBJ1-5, with TRBD1 matching 11 bases. The CDR3 extends over 15 amino acids. Germline V gives CDR1 SGHTA, CDR2 FQGNSA. V lost 5 bases and J lost 9; bases outside the gene matches: 9. The CDR3: CASSPRTGGAGPQHF. The CDR3 DNA sequence: TGTGCCAGCAGCCCCAGGACAGGGGGCGCCGGGCCCCAGCATTTT. Full variable domain (outside the CDR3, taken from reference TRBV7-2 and TRBJ1-5): GAGVSQSPSNKVTEKGKDVELRCDPISGHTALYWYRQSLGQGLEFLIYFQGNSAPDKSGLPSDRFSAERTGGSVSTLTIQRTQQEDSAVYLCASSPRTGGAGPQHFGDGTRLSIL.

The chain recombines TRBV29-1 with TRBJ2-2; D might be TRBD1 (6 bases). The CDR3 length is 19 residues. V shed 6 bases and J shed 0 bases, with 26 bases lying between them. CDR1 is SQVTM, CDR2 ANQGSEA, per germline. CDR3 in amino acids: CSVKARGRASPPNTGELFF. DNA of the CDR3: TGCAGCGTCAAAGCCAGGGGCCGCGCGTCACCTCCGAACACCGGGGAGCTGTTTTTT.

This rearrangement joins TRBV9 to TRBJ2-7; 11 bases are shared with TRBD1. The V gene's germline CDR1 is SGDLS and CDR2 YYNGEE. The CDR3 consists of 15 residues. V lost 4 bases to trimming and J lost 6 bases; unmatched junction nucleotides: 9. The CDR3 is CASSPRTGGVCEQYF. CDR3 coding DNA: TGTGCCAGCAGCCCCCGGACAGGGGGCGTGTGCGAGCAGTACTTC.

Only a few counts were recorded for this clonotype. The rearrangement uses TRBV10-3 and TRBJ1-6, with D tentatively TRBD1 (5 bases). CDR3 length: 14 amino acids. In germline, CDR1 is ENHRY, CDR2 SYGVKD. Trimming left V 0 bases short and J 11 bases short, with 11 bases between. The CDR3 loop reads CAISESRGGTPLHF. The CDR3 bases are TGTGCCATCAGTGAGTCTCGCGGGGGGACACCCCTCCACTTT.

CDR3: CASSLGGTTEAFF. The CDR3 DNA follows: TGTGCCAGCAGCTTAGGCGGGACTACTGAAGCTTTCTTT. This chain connects TRBV7-9 to TRBJ1-1; perhaps TRBD1 as D (5 bases). The CDR3 sequence is 13 residues long. Germline V lookup: CDR1 SEHNR, CDR2 FQNEAQ (reference sequence). V lost 1 base to trimming and J lost 5 bases, with 8 bases between them.

This clonotype was seen a single time. CDR3 in amino acids: CSARGDSGNTIYF. For the CDR3, the DNA is TGCAGTGCTAGAGGAGATTCTGGAAACACCATATATTTT. The chain is built from TRBV20-1 and TRBJ1-3; D unclear. The CDR3 is made up of 13 amino acids. Trimming cost V 1 base and J 1 base, with 5 bases left between them. CDR1 is DFQATT and CDR2 is SNEGSKA in the germline V gene (reference sequence).

On this clonotype: A single base separates this from a much larger clone, so it may be a read error. This chain joins TRBV2 and TRBJ2-5; a possible D gene is TRBD1 (6 bases). Germline loops: CDR1 SNHLY, CDR2 FYNNEI. This CDR3 has 13 amino acids. Between the trimmed V and J ends, which lost 6 bases and 1 base, there was a span of 9 bases. CDR3 nucleotide sequence: TGTGCCAGCAGCGGACAGTCCCAAGAGACCCAGTACTTC. Residues: CASSGQSQETQYF.

There are a few counts of this clonotype. This chain connects TRBV19 to TRBJ2-1; D not certain. Germline V CDR1 and CDR2: LNHDA, SQIVND (reference sequence). The V and J ends lost 3 bases and 4 bases respectively, with 7 bases between them. This CDR3 comprises 13 residues. For the CDR3, the DNA is TGTGCCAGTAGTATCAGTATATACAATGAGCAGTTCTTC. It encodes CASSISIYNEQFF.

This clonotype was observed at least ten times. The chain is built from TRBV7-8 and TRBJ2-7; D perhaps matches TRBD2 (5 bases). V was clipped by 3 bases and J by 2 bases, with 8 bases between them. The CDR3 has 13 residues. In germline, CDR1 is SGHVS, CDR2 FQNEAQ. CDR3: CASSLLGAYEQYF. The DNA of the CDR3 is TGTGCCAGCAGCTTGTTGGGAGCCTACGAGCAGTACTTC.

Many counts were recorded for this clonotype. The gene calls are TRBV30 and TRBJ2-1; no clear D gene. The CDR3 is 11 residues long. The germline V gene has CDR1 GTSNPN and CDR2 SVGIG (reference sequence). The V end was cut by 3 bases, the J end by 5 bases, with 5 bases between. CDR3 sequence (DNA): TGTGCCTGGAGCTATAACAATGAGCAGTTCTTC. Translated, it gives CAWSYNNEQFF.

The V call is TRBV7-9, the J call TRBJ1-5; 7 positions match TRBD1. The CDR3 loop spans 15 amino acids. With V trimmed by 5 bases and J by 5 bases, 9 bases remained unmatched. From germline, CDR1 is SEHNR and CDR2 FQNEAQ (reference sequence). Here the CDR3 DNA reads TGTGCCAGCAGCCGAACGGGACAGCTCGATCAGCCCCAGCATTTT. It encodes CASSRTGQLDQPQHF.

The sample holds one count of this clonotype. The rearrangement links TRBV5-1 to TRBJ2-7; D is unclear. This CDR3 is 12 amino acids long. V was shortened by 4 bases and J by 6 bases, with 11 bases between the two germline ends. CDR1 and CDR2 from the germline V gene are SGHRS and YFSETQ. The CDR3: CASSLLGAEQYF. The DNA of the CDR3 is TGCGCCAGCAGCCTTCTTGGAGCCGAGCAGTACTTC.

The sample holds many counts of this clonotype. The chain has TRBV5-1 and TRBJ2-7; 7 nucleotides match TRBD1. J was trimmed by 4 bases and V by 4 bases; bases with no gene match: 8. Germline lookup yields CDR1 SGHRS and CDR2 YFSETQ. The CDR3 contains 14 residues. The CDR3 loop is CASSQRDRAYEQYF. The CDR3 nucleotides are TGCGCCAGCAGCCAACGGGACAGAGCTTACGAGCAGTACTTC.

The rearrangement links TRBV2 to TRBJ1-1; D possibly corresponds to TRBD1 (6 bases). With 9 bases removed from V and 1 base from J, the gap between germline ends came to 18 bases. Germline CDR1 is SNHLY and CDR2 is FYNNEI. The CDR3 runs 15 residues. CDR3 bases: TGTGCCAGAAGACCCTACTCACAGGGGAACACTGAAGCTTTCTTT. Translating it yields CARRPYSQGNTEAFF.

The chain couples TRBV7-2 to TRBJ1-5; TRBD1 might be the D (5 bases). The CDR3 length is 14 residues. CDR1 is SGHTA and CDR2 is FQGNSA in the germline V gene. V was trimmed by 0 bases and J by 5 bases, leaving 8 bases between them. The DNA of the CDR3 is TGTGCCAGCAGCTTAGCGCAGGGCGATCAGCCCCAGCATTTT. Residues: CASSLAQGDQPQHF.

The J gene is TRBJ1-1, the V gene TRBV2; D is ambiguous. V lost 7 bases and J 4 bases, leaving 10 bases between the germline ends. Germline V CDR1 and CDR2: SNHLY, FYNNEI. CDR3 length equals 12 residues. CDR3 nucleotide sequence: TGTGCCAGCACCCGATGGGTCACTGAAGCTTTCTTT. Encoded protein: CASTRWVTEAFF. The full variable domain, in which reference TRBV2 and TRBJ1-1 provide the parts outside the CDR3, is EPEVTQTPSHQVTQMGQEVILRCVPISNHLYFYWYRQILGQKVEFLVSFYNNEISEKSEIFDDQFSVERPDGSNFTLKIRSTKLEDSAMYFCASTRWVTEAFFGQGTRLTVV.

The chain joins TRBV20-1 to TRBJ2-7; a weak D match, TRBD1 (6 bases). Trimming stripped 0 bases from V and 3 bases from J, with 12 bases between. Per the germline V gene, CDR1 is DFQATT and CDR2 is SNEGSKA (reference sequence). The CDR3 runs 14 residues. In DNA form, the CDR3 reads TGCAGTGCTAGAGATCGGACAGTTAACTACGAGCAGTACTTC. It encodes CSARDRTVNYEQYF.

The chain employs TRBV29-1 and TRBJ1-1; perhaps TRBD1 as D (6 bases). Trimming removed 6 bases from V and 4 bases from J, with 18 bases in between. The CDR3 totals 14 residues. Germline CDR1 is SQVTM and CDR2 is ANQGSEA. The CDR3 nucleotides read TGCAGCGTGAGAGAACAGGGTTTGGTCACTGAAGCTTTCTTT. This translates into CSVREQGLVTEAFF. The variable domain in full, with the rest retrieved from reference TRBV29-1 and TRBJ1-1, is SAVISQKPSRDICQRGTSLTIQCQVDSQVTMMFWYRQQPGQSLTLIATANQGSEATYESGFVIDKFPISRPNLTFSTLTVSNMSPEDSSIYLCSVREQGLVTEAFFGQGTRLTVV.

This clonotype appeared once. The CDR3 DNA is TGTGCCATCAGTGATCCGGGACAGGGCATCCTTCACTACAATGAGCAGTTCTTC. Protein sequence: CAISDPGQGILHYNEQFF. V gene TRBV10-3 combines with J gene TRBJ2-1, with TRBD1 matching over 9 bases. After removal of 3 bases from V and 3 bases from J, the junction contained 12 bases not matched to a gene. The CDR3 spans 18 residues. Germline V CDR1 and CDR2: ENHRY, SYGVKD.

The rearrangement uses TRBV7-9 and TRBJ2-7; D remains ambiguous. Trimming removed 0 bases from V and 3 bases from J, with 9 bases in between. Germline V CDR1 and CDR2: SEHNR, FQNEAQ (reference sequence). This CDR3 spans 14 amino acids. CDR3 nucleotide sequence: TGTGCCAGCAGCTTAGCCCTTGCCATCTACGAGCAGTACTTC. Translated: CASSLALAIYEQYF.